This T cell receptor beta chain was recovered during a study of STAT5B mutations in CD4+ large granular lymphocyte leukemia. V lost 3 bases to trimming and J lost 8 bases, with 19 bases between them. Germline lookup yields CDR1 KGHSH and CDR2 LQKENI. The CDR3 sequence is 15 residues long. Sequencing used immunoSEQ multiplex PCR; TCRdb keeps in-frame clones, though not all of them. Of tens of thousands of clones listed, 72% are singletons. This TCR came from a human donor in good health. V is TRBV18 and J is TRBJ1-2; D possibly corresponds to TRBD1 (6 bases). The sequenced sample was CD4+ T cells from blood buffy coats. The chain's CDR3 is CASSPPAWGAQGYTF. DNA of the CDR3: TGTGCCAGCTCACCTCCTGCCTGGGGGGCGCAGGGCTACACCTTC.